Described below is a single TCR beta chain sequence and its context. These data are taken from a study of OX40 agonist ivuxolimab in advanced cancers. Study summary: Dose-escalation subjects each had hepatocellular carcinoma, melanoma, renal cell or head and neck cancer. Earlier treatment with anti-PD-1, anti-PD-L1 or anti-CTLA-4 was permitted, and under 50% had received some.

The method was immunoSEQ multiplex PCR; TCRdb's version includes in-frame clones alone and lacks a portion of them. The sample lists roughly 86,000 clones, more than 90% occurring once. This CDR3 comprises 15 residues. The V end lost 1 base, the J end lost 0 bases, and 8 bases lay between the germline ends. Germline assignment: CDR1 SGHDT and CDR2 YYEEEE. This TCR was sampled from an adult with an advanced solid tumor such as melanoma, head and neck, liver or kidney cancer. Sequenced here: CD4+ or CD8+ T cells sorted from blood, sampled in a trial of the OX40 agonist ivuxolimab. The J gene is TRBJ2-1, the V gene TRBV5-6; D ambiguous. For the CDR3, the DNA is TGTGCCAGCAGCTTGATGGGTCCCTCCTACAATGAGCAGTTCTTC. Amino acid sequence: CASSLMGPSYNEQFF.